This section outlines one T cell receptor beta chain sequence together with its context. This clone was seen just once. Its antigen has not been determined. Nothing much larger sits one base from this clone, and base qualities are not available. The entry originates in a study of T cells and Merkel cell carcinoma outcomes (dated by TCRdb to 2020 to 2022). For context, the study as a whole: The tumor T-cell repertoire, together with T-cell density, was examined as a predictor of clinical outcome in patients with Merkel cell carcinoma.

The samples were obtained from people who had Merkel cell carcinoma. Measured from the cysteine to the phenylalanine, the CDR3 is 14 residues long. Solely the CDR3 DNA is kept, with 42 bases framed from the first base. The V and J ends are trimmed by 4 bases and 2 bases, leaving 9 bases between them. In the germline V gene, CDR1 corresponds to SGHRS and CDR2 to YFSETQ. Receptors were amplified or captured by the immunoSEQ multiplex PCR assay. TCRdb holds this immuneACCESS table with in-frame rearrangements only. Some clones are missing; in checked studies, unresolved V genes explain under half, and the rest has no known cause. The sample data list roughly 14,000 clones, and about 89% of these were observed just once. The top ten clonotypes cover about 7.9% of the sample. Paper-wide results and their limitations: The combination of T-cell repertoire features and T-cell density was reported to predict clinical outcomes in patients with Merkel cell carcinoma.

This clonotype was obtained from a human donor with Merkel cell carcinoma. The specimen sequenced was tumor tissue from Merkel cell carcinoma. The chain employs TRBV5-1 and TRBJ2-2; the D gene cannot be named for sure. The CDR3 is CASSLTVNTGELFF. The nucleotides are TGCGCCAGCAGCCTGACCGTAAACACCGGGGAGCTGTTTTTT.